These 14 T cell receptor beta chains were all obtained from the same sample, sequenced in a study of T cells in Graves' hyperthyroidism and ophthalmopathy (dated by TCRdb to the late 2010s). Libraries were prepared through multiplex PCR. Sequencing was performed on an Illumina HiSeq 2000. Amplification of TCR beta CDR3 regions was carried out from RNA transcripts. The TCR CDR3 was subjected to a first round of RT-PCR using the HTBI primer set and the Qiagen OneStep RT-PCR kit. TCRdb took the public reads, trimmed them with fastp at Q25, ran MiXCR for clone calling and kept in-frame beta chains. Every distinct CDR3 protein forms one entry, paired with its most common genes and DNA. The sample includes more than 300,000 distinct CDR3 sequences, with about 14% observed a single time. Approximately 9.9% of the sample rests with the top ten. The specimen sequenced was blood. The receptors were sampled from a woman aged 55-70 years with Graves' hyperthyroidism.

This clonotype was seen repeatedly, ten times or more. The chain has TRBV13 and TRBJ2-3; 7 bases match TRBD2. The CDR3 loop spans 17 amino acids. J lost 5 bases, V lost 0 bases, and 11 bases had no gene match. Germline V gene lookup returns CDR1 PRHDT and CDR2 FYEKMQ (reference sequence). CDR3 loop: CASSLGGLVLDGDTQYF. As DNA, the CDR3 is TGTGCCAGCAGCTTAGGAGGACTAGTGCTGGATGGAGATACGCAGTATTTT.

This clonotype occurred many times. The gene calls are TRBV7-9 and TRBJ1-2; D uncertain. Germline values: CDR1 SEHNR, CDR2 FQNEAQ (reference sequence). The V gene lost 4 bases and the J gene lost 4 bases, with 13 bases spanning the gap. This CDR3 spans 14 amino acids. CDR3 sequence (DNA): TGTGCCAGCAGCTACTCCACGGAAAGCTATGGCTACACCTTC. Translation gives CASSYSTESYGYTF.

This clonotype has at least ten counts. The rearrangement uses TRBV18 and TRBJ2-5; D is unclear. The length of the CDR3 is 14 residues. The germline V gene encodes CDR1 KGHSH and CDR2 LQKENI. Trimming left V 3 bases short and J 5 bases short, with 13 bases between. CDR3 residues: CASSPWNGWETQYF. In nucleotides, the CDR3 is TGTGCCAGCTCACCCTGGAACGGATGGGAGACCCAGTACTTC.

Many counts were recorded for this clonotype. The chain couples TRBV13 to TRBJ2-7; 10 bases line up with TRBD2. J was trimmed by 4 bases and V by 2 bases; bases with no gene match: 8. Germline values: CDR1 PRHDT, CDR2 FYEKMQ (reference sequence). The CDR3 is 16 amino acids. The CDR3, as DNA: TGTGCCAGCAGCTTATCCCTCCTAGCGGGAGATTACGAGCAGTACTTC. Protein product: CASSLSLLAGDYEQYF.

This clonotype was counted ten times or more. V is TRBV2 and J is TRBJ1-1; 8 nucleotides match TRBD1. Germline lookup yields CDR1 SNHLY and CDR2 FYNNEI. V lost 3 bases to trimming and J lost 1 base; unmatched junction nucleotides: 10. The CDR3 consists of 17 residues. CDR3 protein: CASSDLVRGPKNTEAFF. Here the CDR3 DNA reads TGTGCCAGCAGTGATTTGGTCAGGGGGCCTAAGAACACTGAAGCTTTCTTT.

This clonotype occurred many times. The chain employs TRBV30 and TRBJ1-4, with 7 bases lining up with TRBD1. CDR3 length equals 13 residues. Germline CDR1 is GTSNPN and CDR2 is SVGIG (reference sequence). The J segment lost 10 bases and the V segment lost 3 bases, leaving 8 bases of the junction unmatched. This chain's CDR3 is CAWRRDSAGKLFF. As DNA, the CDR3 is TGTGCCTGGAGACGGGACAGCGCCGGAAAACTGTTTTTT.

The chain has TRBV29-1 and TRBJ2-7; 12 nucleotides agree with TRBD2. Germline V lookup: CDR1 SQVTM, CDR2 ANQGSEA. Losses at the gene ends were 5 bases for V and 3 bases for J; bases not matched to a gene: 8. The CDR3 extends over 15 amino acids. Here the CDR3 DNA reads TGCAGCGTTACGGGGCTAGCGGGAGGGAACTACGAGCAGTACTTC. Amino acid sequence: CSVTGLAGGNYEQYF.

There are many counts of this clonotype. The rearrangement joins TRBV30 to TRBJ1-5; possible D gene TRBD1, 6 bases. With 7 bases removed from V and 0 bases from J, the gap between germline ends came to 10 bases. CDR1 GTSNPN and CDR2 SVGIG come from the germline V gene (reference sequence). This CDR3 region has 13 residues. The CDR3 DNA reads TGTGCCTTCAAGGACAGTAGCAATCAGCCCCAGCATTTT. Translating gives CAFKDSSNQPQHF.

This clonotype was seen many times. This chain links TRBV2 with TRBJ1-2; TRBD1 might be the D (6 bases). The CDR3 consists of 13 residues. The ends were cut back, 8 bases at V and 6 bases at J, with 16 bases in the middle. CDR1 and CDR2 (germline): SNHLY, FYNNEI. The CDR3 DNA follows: TGTGCCAGCCCATCGGGGGGGCGAGATGGCTACACCTTC. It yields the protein CASPSGGRDGYTF.

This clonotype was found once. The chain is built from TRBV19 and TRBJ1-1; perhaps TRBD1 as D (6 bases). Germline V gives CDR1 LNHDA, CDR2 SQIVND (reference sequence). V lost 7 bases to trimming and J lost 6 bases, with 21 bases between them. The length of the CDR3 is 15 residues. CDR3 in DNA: TGTGCCAGTACGACTCAGGGGCTTCTGGTGGCTGAAGCTTTCTTT. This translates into CASTTQGLLVAEAFF.

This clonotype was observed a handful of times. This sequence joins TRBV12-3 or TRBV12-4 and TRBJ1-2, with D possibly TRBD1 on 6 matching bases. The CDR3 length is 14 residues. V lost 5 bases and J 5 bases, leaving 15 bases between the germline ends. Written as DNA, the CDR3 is TGTGCCAGCAGTCTCCGTATAGGGGGGTATGGCTACACCTTC. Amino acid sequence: CASSLRIGGYGYTF.

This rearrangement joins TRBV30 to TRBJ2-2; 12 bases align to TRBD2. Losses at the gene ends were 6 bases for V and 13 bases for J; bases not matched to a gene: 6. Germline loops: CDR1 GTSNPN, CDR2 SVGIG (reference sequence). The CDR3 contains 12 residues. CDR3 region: CACSLAGGRLFF. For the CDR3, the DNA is TGTGCCTGCTCACTAGCGGGAGGACGGCTGTTTTTT.

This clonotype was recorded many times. The CDR3 DNA follows: TGCAGTGCTAGAGTTGAGGTTTACGGCGAGCAGTACTTC. Protein product: CSARVEVYGEQYF. This rearrangement joins TRBV20-1 to TRBJ2-7, with D hard to call. CDR3 length: 13 residues. CDR1 and CDR2 (germline): DFQATT, SNEGSKA (reference sequence). Trimming pared 1 base from V and 6 bases from J, leaving 13 bases between.

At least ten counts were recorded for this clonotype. The CDR3 region is CSARDLLDTDTQYF. DNA for the CDR3: TGCAGTGCTAGAGATCTTCTTGACACAGATACGCAGTATTTT. The rearrangement links TRBV20-1 to TRBJ2-3; D gene ambiguous. V dropped 0 bases and J dropped 2 bases, with 9 bases sitting between them. The CDR3 has 14 residues. Germline V gene sequence: CDR1 DFQATT, CDR2 SNEGSKA (reference sequence).